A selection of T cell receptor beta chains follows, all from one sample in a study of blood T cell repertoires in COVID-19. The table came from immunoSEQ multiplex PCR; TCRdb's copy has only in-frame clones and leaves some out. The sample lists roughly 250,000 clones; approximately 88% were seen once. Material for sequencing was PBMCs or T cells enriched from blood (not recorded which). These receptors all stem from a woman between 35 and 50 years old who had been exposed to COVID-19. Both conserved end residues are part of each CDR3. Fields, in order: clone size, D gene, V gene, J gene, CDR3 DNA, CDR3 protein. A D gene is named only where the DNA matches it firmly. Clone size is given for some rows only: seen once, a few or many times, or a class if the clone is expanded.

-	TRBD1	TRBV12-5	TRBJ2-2	TGTGCTAGTGGTTTGGTACCAGACCGGACAGGGCGATCGAACACCGGGGAGCTGTTTTTT	CASGLVPDRTGRSNTGELFF
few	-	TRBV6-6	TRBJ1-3	TGTGCCAGCAGTTACTCTGCCCCGAGCTCTGGAAACACCATATATTTT	CASSYSAPSSGNTIYF
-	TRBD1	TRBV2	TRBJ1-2	TGTGCCAGCAGTGGACAGGGGATCTATGGCTACACCTTC	CASSGQGIYGYTF
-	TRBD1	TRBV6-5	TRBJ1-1	TGTGCCAGCAGTTACGGTGGCAGGGGGTCGCGTGCTTTCTTT	CASSYGGRGSRAFF
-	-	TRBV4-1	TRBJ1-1	TGCGCCAGCAGCCAAGCGCAAACCAACAGGGCGGAAGCTTTCTTT	CASSQAQTNRAEAFF
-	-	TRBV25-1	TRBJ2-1	TGTGCCAGCAGTGGCGGGACCCGACCCTACAATGAGCAGTTCTTC	CASSGGTRPYNEQFF
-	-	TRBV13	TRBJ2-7	TGTGCCAGCAGCTTAGGGACTATCCCAACCAGCTCCTACGAGCAGTACTTC	CASSLGTIPTSSYEQYF
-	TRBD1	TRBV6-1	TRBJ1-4	TGTGCCAGCAGTGAGACAGGGACAGGTGAAAAACTGTTTTTT	CASSETGTGEKLFF
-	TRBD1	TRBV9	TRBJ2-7	TGTGCCAGCAGCGCTCCGGGACAGATCTACGAGCAGTACTTC	CASSAPGQIYEQYF
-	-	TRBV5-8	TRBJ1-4	TGTGCCAGCAGCCTAACCCGCAGGGCCGGGACTAATGAAAAACTGTTTTTT	CASSLTRRAGTNEKLFF
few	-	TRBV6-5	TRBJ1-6	TGTGCCAGCAGTTCTGCCGGGACACTGAATTCACCCCTCCACTTT	CASSSAGTLNSPLHF
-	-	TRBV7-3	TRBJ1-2	TGTGCCAGCAGCCGATACTCTAACTATGGCTACACCTTC	CASSRYSNYGYTF
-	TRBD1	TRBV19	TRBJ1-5	TGTGCCAGTAAGAGACAGGGGGTTACAGGGCAGCCCCAGCATTTT	CASKRQGVTGQPQHF
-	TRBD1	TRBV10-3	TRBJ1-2	TGTGCCATCAGTGGGGACAGGGGGGACTACACCTTC	CAISGDRGDYTF
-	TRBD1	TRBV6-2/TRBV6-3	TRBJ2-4	TGTGCCAGCAGCAGGGGGACCAAAAACATTCAGTACTTC	CASSRGTKNIQYF
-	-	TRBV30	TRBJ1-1	TGTGCCTGGACTCGAACAGGTCCCACTGAAGCTTTCTTT	CAWTRTGPTEAFF
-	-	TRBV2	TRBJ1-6	TGTGCCAGCCAGAGGAGTAAACAGGGTAATTCACCCCTCCACTTT	CASQRSKQGNSPLHF
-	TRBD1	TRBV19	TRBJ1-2	TGTGCCAGTAGTCCTCTACAGGGGAGCTATGGCTACACCTTC	CASSPLQGSYGYTF
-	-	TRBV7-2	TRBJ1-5	TGTGCCAGCAGGGACAGCCGACCTAATCAGCCCCAGCATTTT	CASRDSRPNQPQHF
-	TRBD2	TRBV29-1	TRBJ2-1	TGCAGCGTGAGCCGGGGACTAGCGGGGAAGGATGAGCAGTTCTTC	CSVSRGLAGKDEQFF
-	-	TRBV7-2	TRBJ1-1	TGTGCCAGCAGCTCCGCAAGCCCCAGGGGCACTGAAGCTTTCTTT	CASSSASPRGTEAFF
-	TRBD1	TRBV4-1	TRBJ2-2	TGCGCCAGCAGCCAAGCCCTACAGGGGAGAGGCGGGGAGCTGTTTTTT	CASSQALQGRGGELFF
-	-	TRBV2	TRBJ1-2	TGTGCCAGCAGAATACCACGACAGAGTGACTATGGCTACACCTTC	CASRIPRQSDYGYTF
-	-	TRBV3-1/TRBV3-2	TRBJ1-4	TGTGCCAGCAGCCCACAGGGACCTAATGAAAAACTGTTTTTT	CASSPQGPNEKLFF
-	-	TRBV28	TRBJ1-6	TGTGCCAGCAGTTCGGGACCGGGAGGGTATAATTCACCCCTCCACTTT	CASSSGPGGYNSPLHF
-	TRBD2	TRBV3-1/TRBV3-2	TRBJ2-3	TGTGCCAGCAGCCAACCCCGACTAGCCTCTAGCACAGATACGCAGTATTTT	CASSQPRLASSTDTQYF
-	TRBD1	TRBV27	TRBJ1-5	TGTGCCAGCAGTTTCATCGGACAGGGGAATCAGCCCCAGCATTTT	CASSFIGQGNQPQHF
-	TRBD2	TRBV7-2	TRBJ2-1	TGTGCCAGCAGCTCTCAGCGGGGGCCCCCCTTCTTC	CASSSQRGPPFF